This is a list of T cell receptor beta chains from one sample in a study of T-cell reconstitution after alpha-beta-depleted transplantation in children. MiXCR, applied by TCRdb to the PCR reads, yields one record per CDR3 protein. The data contain 700,000 or so distinct CDR3 sequences, around 12% of them singletons. The sample consisted of PBMCs, taken before TCRalphabeta/CD19-depleted stem cell transplant. Receptor source: a girl aged 2-10 years with congenital amegakaryocytic thrombocytopenia, due to receive a stem cell transplant. The CDR3 runs from the conserved cysteine through the conserved F or W. The order of the fields is V gene, J gene, D gene, clone size, CDR3 length, CDR3 protein, CDR3 DNA. A D gene is named only where the DNA matches it firmly. Part of the rows lack a size; the others show once, few, many or a class for expanded clones.

v_call: TRBV11-2
j_call: TRBJ1-1
d_call: TRBD1
clone_size: -
cdr3_length: 15
cdr3_aa: CASNAGQGPGTEAFF
cdr3_nt: TGTGCCAGCAACGCCGGACAGGGGCCGGGGACTGAAGCTTTCTTT

v_call: TRBV28
j_call: TRBJ1-6
d_call: TRBD1
clone_size: many
cdr3_length: 21
cdr3_aa: CASSFLPGTAKWSSYNSPLHF
cdr3_nt: TGTGCCAGCAGTTTCTTACCCGGGACAGCGAAATGGAGCTCCTATAATTCACCCCTCCACTTT

v_call: TRBV7-2
j_call: TRBJ2-2
d_call: -
clone_size: -
cdr3_length: 15
cdr3_aa: CASSLRGLHTGELFF
cdr3_nt: TGTGCCAGCAGCCTTCGGGGACTCCACACCGGGGAGCTGTTTTTT

v_call: TRBV7-9
j_call: TRBJ2-7
d_call: -
clone_size: few
cdr3_length: 14
cdr3_aa: CASSPRSAHYEQYF
cdr3_nt: TGTGCCAGCAGCCCGAGATCGGCTCACTACGAGCAGTACTTC

v_call: TRBV12-3/TRBV12-4
j_call: TRBJ2-4
d_call: -
clone_size: many
cdr3_length: 15
cdr3_aa: CASSPMGGSLNIQYF
cdr3_nt: TGTGCCAGCAGCCCTATGGGGGGCAGCTTGAACATTCAGTACTTC

v_call: TRBV7-9
j_call: TRBJ2-5
d_call: TRBD2
clone_size: -
cdr3_length: 15
cdr3_aa: CASSLVDGREETQYF
cdr3_nt: TGTGCCAGCAGCTTAGTGGACGGGAGGGAAGAGACCCAGTACTTC

v_call: TRBV12-3/TRBV12-4
j_call: TRBJ2-2
d_call: -
clone_size: many
cdr3_length: 13
cdr3_aa: CASSYLGDGELFF
cdr3_nt: TGTGCCAGCAGCTACCTCGGTGACGGGGAGCTGTTTTTT

v_call: TRBV20-1
j_call: TRBJ1-5
d_call: TRBD1
clone_size: many
cdr3_length: 13
cdr3_aa: CSALDRQGQPQHF
cdr3_nt: TGCAGTGCCCTGGACAGGCAGGGACAGCCCCAGCATTTT

v_call: TRBV7-8
j_call: TRBJ1-1
d_call: TRBD1
clone_size: many
cdr3_length: 17
cdr3_aa: CASSFGRGRVGDTEAFF
cdr3_nt: TGTGCCAGCAGCTTTGGTAGGGGGCGGGTTGGAGACACTGAAGCTTTCTTT

v_call: TRBV5-1
j_call: TRBJ2-2
d_call: TRBD1
clone_size: many
cdr3_length: 17
cdr3_aa: CASSSNGQGANTGELFF
cdr3_nt: TGCGCCAGCAGCTCAAACGGACAGGGGGCGAACACCGGGGAGCTGTTTTTT

v_call: TRBV5-1
j_call: TRBJ1-2
d_call: -
clone_size: few
cdr3_length: 17
cdr3_aa: CASSLEESGVSNYGYTF
cdr3_nt: TGCGCCAGCAGCTTGGAGGAGTCAGGCGTCTCTAACTATGGCTACACCTTC

v_call: TRBV5-5
j_call: TRBJ2-1
d_call: -
clone_size: -
cdr3_length: 11
cdr3_aa: CASDDHNEQFF
cdr3_nt: TGTGCCAGCGACGATCACAATGAGCAGTTCTTC

v_call: TRBV20-1
j_call: TRBJ1-6
d_call: -
clone_size: many
cdr3_length: 16
cdr3_aa: CSAQRGGSSYNSPLHF
cdr3_nt: TGCAGTGCCCAAAGGGGGGGCAGCTCCTATAATTCACCCCTCCACTTT

v_call: TRBV20-1
j_call: TRBJ2-7
d_call: -
clone_size: -
cdr3_length: 16
cdr3_aa: CCARKRTPGPSIEQYF
cdr3_nt: TGCTGTGCTCGAAAACGTACACCGGGCCCATCTATTGAGCAGTACTTC

v_call: TRBV7-7
j_call: TRBJ2-2
d_call: -
clone_size: many
cdr3_length: 14
cdr3_aa: CASSLLLSTGELFF
cdr3_nt: TGTGCCAGCAGCTTACTTCTGAGCACCGGGGAGCTGTTTTTT

v_call: TRBV18
j_call: TRBJ1-3
d_call: -
clone_size: many
cdr3_length: 15
cdr3_aa: CASSPVAGSGNTIYF
cdr3_nt: TGTGCCAGCTCACCAGTCGCCGGCTCTGGAAACACCATATATTTT

v_call: TRBV20-1
j_call: TRBJ1-4
d_call: -
clone_size: -
cdr3_length: 14
cdr3_aa: CSAGIQGVDEKLFF
cdr3_nt: TGCAGTGCGGGAATCCAGGGAGTGGATGAAAAACTGTTTTTT

v_call: TRBV30
j_call: TRBJ2-3
d_call: -
clone_size: few
cdr3_length: 14
cdr3_aa: CAWKPGVLSDTQYF
cdr3_nt: TGTGCCTGGAAGCCCGGAGTTCTGTCAGATACGCAGTATTTT

v_call: TRBV7-6
j_call: TRBJ2-7
d_call: -
clone_size: -
cdr3_length: 14
cdr3_aa: CASSRLTGSYEQYF
cdr3_nt: TGTGCCAGCAGCCGATTGACAGGCTCCTACGAGCAGTACTTC

v_call: TRBV12-3/TRBV12-4
j_call: TRBJ2-1
d_call: TRBD2
clone_size: -
cdr3_length: 15
cdr3_aa: CASSSASGREFPRFF
cdr3_nt: TGTGCCAGCAGTTCGGCTAGCGGGAGGGAATTCCCCCGGTTCTTC

v_call: TRBV29-1
j_call: TRBJ2-2
d_call: TRBD1
clone_size: many
cdr3_length: 14
cdr3_aa: CSVGWDRGTGELFF
cdr3_nt: TGCAGCGTTGGATGGGACAGGGGAACCGGGGAGCTGTTTTTT

v_call: TRBV21-1
j_call: TRBJ2-7
d_call: -
clone_size: -
cdr3_length: 17
cdr3_aa: CASSLPWQPDSPYEQYF
cdr3_nt: TGTGCCAGCAGCCTCCCTTGGCAACCTGATTCTCCCTACGAGCAGTACTTC

v_call: TRBV5-1
j_call: TRBJ2-1
d_call: TRBD2
clone_size: many
cdr3_length: 15
cdr3_aa: CASSEGTSGSNEQFF
cdr3_nt: TGCGCCAGCAGCGAAGGGACTAGCGGGAGTAATGAGCAGTTCTTC